These T cell receptor beta chains were read from a single sample in a study of blood T cell repertoires in COVID-19. Profiled with immunoSEQ multiplex PCR; TCRdb holds only in-frame clones, not every one. Here the sample spans 200,000 or so clones, 81% being singletons. Material: peripheral blood. These receptors all come from a woman of 80 years or more with COVID-19, enrolled during active disease. CDR3s include the opening cysteine and the closing phenylalanine or tryptophan. A D gene is named only where the DNA matches it firmly. The size field is filled for only some rows; it gives once, few, many or a size class.

j_call: TRBJ2-1; clone_size: -; d_call: TRBD2; v_call: TRBV28; cdr3_aa: CASSRTGRALGGEQFF; cdr3_nt: TGTGCCAGCAGCCGAACCGGGAGGGCCCTCGGGGGTGAGCAGTTCTTC
j_call: TRBJ1-1; clone_size: -; d_call: -; v_call: TRBV3-1/TRBV3-2; cdr3_aa: CASGQNGRAEAFF; cdr3_nt: TGTGCCAGCGGCCAGAATGGGAGAGCTGAAGCTTTCTTT
j_call: TRBJ2-1; clone_size: few; d_call: TRBD2; v_call: TRBV19; cdr3_aa: CASSKSASGDYNEQFF; cdr3_nt: TGTGCCAGTAGTAAGAGCGCTAGCGGGGACTACAATGAGCAGTTCTTC
j_call: TRBJ2-2; clone_size: -; d_call: TRBD2; v_call: TRBV4-3; cdr3_aa: CASSFTETSGGAWTGELFF; cdr3_nt: TGCGCCAGCAGCTTCACCGAGACTAGCGGGGGGGCCTGGACCGGGGAGCTGTTTTTT
j_call: TRBJ2-2; clone_size: -; d_call: -; v_call: TRBV19; cdr3_aa: CASQRVGGLNTGELFF; cdr3_nt: TGTGCCAGCCAGAGGGTGGGGGGTTTGAACACCGGGGAGCTGTTTTTT
j_call: TRBJ2-2; clone_size: -; d_call: -; v_call: TRBV29-1; cdr3_aa: CSGIQGPGELFF; cdr3_nt: TGCAGCGGCATACAGGGACCCGGGGAGCTGTTTTTT
j_call: TRBJ2-7; clone_size: -; d_call: -; v_call: TRBV28; cdr3_aa: CASSLWGVSYEQYF; cdr3_nt: TGTGCCAGCAGTTTGTGGGGGGTCTCCTACGAGCAGTACTTC
j_call: TRBJ1-2; clone_size: -; d_call: -; v_call: TRBV21-1; cdr3_aa: CASSKEDGTGFNYGYTF; cdr3_nt: TGTGCCAGCAGCAAAGAAGACGGGACAGGGTTTAACTATGGCTACACCTTC
j_call: TRBJ1-2; clone_size: -; d_call: -; v_call: TRBV15; cdr3_aa: CATQSGGGYGYTF; cdr3_nt: TGTGCCACCCAGTCTGGGGGCGGCTATGGCTACACCTTC
j_call: TRBJ2-7; clone_size: -; d_call: TRBD1; v_call: TRBV7-9; cdr3_aa: CASSYHRDSTYEQYF; cdr3_nt: TGTGCCAGCAGCTACCACCGGGACAGTACCTACGAGCAGTACTTC
j_call: TRBJ1-2; clone_size: -; d_call: TRBD1; v_call: TRBV15; cdr3_aa: CATGEPGQGFGYTF; cdr3_nt: TGTGCCACCGGGGAACCGGGACAGGGCTTTGGCTACACCTTC
j_call: TRBJ2-1; clone_size: -; d_call: TRBD1; v_call: TRBV7-9; cdr3_aa: CASSLSPGQGENEQFF; cdr3_nt: TGTGCCAGCAGCTTATCCCCGGGACAGGGGGAAAATGAGCAGTTCTTC
j_call: TRBJ1-1; clone_size: -; d_call: -; v_call: TRBV30; cdr3_aa: CAWGLGSAGNAFF; cdr3_nt: TGTGCCTGGGGTCTAGGGTCAGCGGGGAATGCTTTCTTT
j_call: TRBJ1-4; clone_size: once; d_call: -; v_call: TRBV3-1/TRBV3-2; cdr3_aa: CASSPPGNGFNEKLFF; cdr3_nt: TGTGCCAGCAGCCCTCCGGGGAACGGGTTTAATGAAAAACTGTTTTTT
j_call: TRBJ2-5; clone_size: -; d_call: TRBD2; v_call: TRBV6-6; cdr3_aa: CASSSGRDGQTQYF; cdr3_nt: TGTGCCAGCAGTTCCGGGAGGGACGGGCAGACCCAGTACTTC
j_call: TRBJ1-2; clone_size: -; d_call: -; v_call: TRBV3-1/TRBV3-2; cdr3_aa: CASSLYRSGYTF; cdr3_nt: TGTGCCAGCAGCCTTTACCGGAGTGGCTACACCTTC
j_call: TRBJ2-5; clone_size: few; d_call: TRBD2; v_call: TRBV18; cdr3_aa: CASSLGLAGGPLETQYF; cdr3_nt: TGTGCCAGCTCACTCGGACTAGCGGGAGGGCCCTTGGAGACCCAGTACTTC
j_call: TRBJ1-5; clone_size: -; d_call: -; v_call: TRBV28; cdr3_aa: CASSIGGASNQPQHF; cdr3_nt: TGTGCCAGCAGTATTGGGGGGGCGAGCAATCAGCCCCAGCATTTT
j_call: TRBJ1-2; clone_size: -; d_call: -; v_call: TRBV6-5; cdr3_aa: CASSITGSGYGYTF; cdr3_nt: TGTGCCAGCAGTATTACAGGTTCCGGCTATGGCTACACCTTC
j_call: TRBJ1-2; clone_size: few; d_call: TRBD1; v_call: TRBV3-1/TRBV3-2; cdr3_aa: CASSSRTGEVVYGYTF; cdr3_nt: TGTGCCAGCAGCTCCCGGACAGGGGAGGTCGTTTATGGCTACACCTTC
j_call: TRBJ2-7; clone_size: -; d_call: TRBD1; v_call: TRBV5-1; cdr3_aa: CASSSWGQGEEEQYF; cdr3_nt: TGCGCCAGCAGCTCGTGGGGCCAGGGGGAAGAGGAGCAGTACTTC
j_call: TRBJ1-2; clone_size: once; d_call: -; v_call: TRBV5-1; cdr3_aa: CASSLDRFSNSYGYTF; cdr3_nt: TGCGCCAGCAGCTTGGACAGGTTTTCGAATAGCTATGGCTACACCTTC
j_call: TRBJ2-3; clone_size: -; d_call: -; v_call: TRBV9; cdr3_aa: CASSVETDHTQYF; cdr3_nt: TGTGCCAGCAGCGTAGAGACAGACCATACGCAGTATTTT
j_call: TRBJ1-2; clone_size: -; d_call: -; v_call: TRBV30; cdr3_aa: CAWSATGGIGYGYTF; cdr3_nt: TGTGCCTGGAGTGCCACAGGAGGGATCGGCTATGGCTACACCTTC
j_call: TRBJ1-5; clone_size: -; d_call: -; v_call: TRBV6-1; cdr3_aa: CASSEPWGRNQPQHF; cdr3_nt: TGTGCCAGCAGTGAACCTTGGGGCAGAAATCAGCCCCAGCATTTT
j_call: TRBJ1-2; clone_size: -; d_call: -; v_call: TRBV19; cdr3_aa: CASSQGIDGYTF; cdr3_nt: TGTGCCAGTTCCCAGGGGATTGATGGCTACACCTTC
j_call: TRBJ2-2; clone_size: -; d_call: TRBD2; v_call: TRBV7-9; cdr3_aa: CASSSDQRGLGLFPGELFF; cdr3_nt: TGTGCCAGCAGCTCAGACCAGCGGGGGCTGGGTTTATTTCCCGGGGAGCTGTTTTTT
j_call: TRBJ1-1; clone_size: -; d_call: -; v_call: TRBV15; cdr3_aa: CATSREARVATEAFF; cdr3_nt: TGTGCCACCAGCAGAGAGGCCAGGGTAGCAACTGAAGCTTTCTTT
j_call: TRBJ1-6; clone_size: -; d_call: -; v_call: TRBV5-6; cdr3_aa: CASSFRTVPASPLHF; cdr3_nt: TGTGCCAGCAGCTTCAGGACAGTCCCCGCTTCACCCCTCCACTTT
j_call: TRBJ2-2; clone_size: -; d_call: TRBD2; v_call: TRBV3-1/TRBV3-2; cdr3_aa: CASSQGGTSGISGELFF; cdr3_nt: TGTGCCAGCAGCCAAGGAGGGACTAGCGGGATCTCCGGGGAGCTGTTTTTT
j_call: TRBJ2-3; clone_size: -; d_call: -; v_call: TRBV5-4; cdr3_aa: CASSPLRGAPFTQYF; cdr3_nt: TGTGCCAGCAGCCCCCTCCGGGGGGCCCCGTTTACGCAGTATTTT
j_call: TRBJ1-4; clone_size: -; d_call: TRBD1; v_call: TRBV6-5; cdr3_aa: CASGRQGADEKLFF; cdr3_nt: TGTGCCAGCGGAAGACAGGGGGCAGATGAAAAACTGTTTTTT
j_call: TRBJ2-7; clone_size: -; d_call: -; v_call: TRBV14; cdr3_aa: CASSQDPGGGSYEQYF; cdr3_nt: TGTGCCAGCAGCCAAGATCCTGGGGGCGGCTCCTACGAGCAGTACTTC
j_call: TRBJ2-7; clone_size: -; d_call: TRBD1; v_call: TRBV19; cdr3_aa: CASSPSGTGGEQYF; cdr3_nt: TGTGCCAGTAGTCCCTCCGGGACAGGGGGTGAGCAGTACTTC
j_call: TRBJ2-7; clone_size: -; d_call: -; v_call: TRBV14; cdr3_aa: CASSQGGTPVF; cdr3_nt: TGTGCCAGCAGCCAAGGGGGGACTCCTGTCTTC
j_call: TRBJ2-5; clone_size: -; d_call: TRBD2; v_call: TRBV2; cdr3_aa: CASSRLAGGQVETQYF; cdr3_nt: TGTGCCAGCAGCCGACTAGCGGGAGGGCAGGTGGAGACCCAGTACTTC
j_call: TRBJ2-3; clone_size: -; d_call: TRBD2; v_call: TRBV10-3; cdr3_aa: CAISAPSGRNTQYF; cdr3_nt: TGTGCCATCAGTGCGCCTAGCGGGAGGAATACGCAGTATTTT
j_call: TRBJ1-1; clone_size: few; d_call: -; v_call: TRBV7-9; cdr3_aa: CASSGGKSEAFF; cdr3_nt: TGTGCCAGCTCGGGAGGGAAGTCTGAAGCTTTCTTT
j_call: TRBJ2-1; clone_size: -; d_call: -; v_call: TRBV7-8; cdr3_aa: CASSPSADRGYNEQFF; cdr3_nt: TGTGCCAGCAGCCCCTCAGCGGACAGAGGGTACAATGAGCAGTTCTTC
j_call: TRBJ2-2; clone_size: -; d_call: TRBD1; v_call: TRBV19; cdr3_aa: CASSIGGQGAAGELFF; cdr3_nt: TGTGCCAGTAGTATAGGTGGCCAGGGGGCGGCCGGGGAGCTGTTTTTT
j_call: TRBJ1-6; clone_size: -; d_call: TRBD1; v_call: TRBV3-1/TRBV3-2; cdr3_aa: CASSHLGTGNSPLHF; cdr3_nt: TGTGCCAGCAGCCACCTCGGGACAGGGAATTCACCCCTCCACTTT
j_call: TRBJ2-3; clone_size: -; d_call: -; v_call: TRBV18; cdr3_aa: CASSPRQANRGDTQYF; cdr3_nt: TGTGCCAGCTCACCACGGCAGGCTAACCGGGGGGATACGCAGTATTTT
j_call: TRBJ2-1; clone_size: -; d_call: TRBD2; v_call: TRBV19; cdr3_aa: CASSRGLAYEQFF; cdr3_nt: TGTGCCAGTAGCAGAGGACTAGCCTATGAGCAGTTCTTC
j_call: TRBJ2-7; clone_size: once; d_call: -; v_call: TRBV7-6; cdr3_aa: CASSLGAETPGEQYF; cdr3_nt: TGTGCCAGCAGCTTAGGAGCGGAAACCCCGGGTGAGCAGTACTTC
j_call: TRBJ1-1; clone_size: -; d_call: -; v_call: TRBV2; cdr3_aa: CANSAGGQGNTEAFF; cdr3_nt: TGTGCCAACTCCGCGGGGGGGCAGGGGAACACTGAAGCTTTCTTT
j_call: TRBJ1-5; clone_size: few; d_call: -; v_call: TRBV6-5; cdr3_aa: CASSPSRGDQPQHF; cdr3_nt: TGTGCCAGCAGTCCAAGCAGGGGTGATCAGCCCCAGCATTTT
j_call: TRBJ1-1; clone_size: -; d_call: -; v_call: TRBV5-1; cdr3_aa: CASGTRENTEAFF; cdr3_nt: TGCGCCAGCGGGACAAGGGAAAACACTGAAGCTTTCTTT
j_call: TRBJ2-7; clone_size: -; d_call: TRBD2; v_call: TRBV5-5; cdr3_aa: CASSLDAGGPAEQYF; cdr3_nt: TGTGCCAGCAGCTTGGATGCGGGGGGGCCGGCTGAGCAGTACTTC
j_call: TRBJ2-4; clone_size: -; d_call: -; v_call: TRBV6-5; cdr3_aa: CAIRPGGADIQYF; cdr3_nt: TGTGCCATCAGGCCGGGTGGGGCTGACATTCAGTACTTC
j_call: TRBJ1-2; clone_size: once; d_call: -; v_call: TRBV5-4; cdr3_aa: CASSSGMTGGINGYTF; cdr3_nt: TGTGCCAGCAGCTCGGGTATGACAGGAGGTATTAATGGCTACACCTTC
j_call: TRBJ2-1; clone_size: -; d_call: TRBD2; v_call: TRBV9; cdr3_aa: CASSSRLAGGRNEQFF; cdr3_nt: TGTGCCAGCAGCTCTCGACTAGCGGGAGGCCGGAATGAGCAGTTCTTC
j_call: TRBJ2-2; clone_size: -; d_call: -; v_call: TRBV28; cdr3_aa: CASSPVVASNTGELFF; cdr3_nt: TGTGCCAGCAGTCCCGTCGTGGCTTCCAACACCGGGGAGCTGTTTTTT
j_call: TRBJ1-2; clone_size: -; d_call: -; v_call: TRBV6-5; cdr3_aa: CASNLRTVNYGYTF; cdr3_nt: TGTGCCAGCAACCTAAGGACAGTCAACTATGGCTACACCTTC
j_call: TRBJ1-3; clone_size: few; d_call: TRBD1; v_call: TRBV6-5; cdr3_aa: CASRPGGLGNTIYF; cdr3_nt: TGTGCCAGCAGGCCAGGGGGGCTAGGAAACACCATATATTTT